The 4 T cell receptor beta chains given below trace back to one sample, sequenced in a study of CD8 T cells in ankylosing spondylitis. TCRdb passed the 5' RACE reads through MiXCR, listing each CDR3 protein once. This table has around 150,000 distinct CDR3 sequences, about 10% appearing once. The specimen sequenced was blood, either unsorted or a sorted T cell fraction (not recorded which). The receptor source for this set is a female donor with ankylosing spondylitis or in good health (not recorded which).

This clonotype came up many times. The rearrangement uses TRBV7-8 and TRBJ1-3; D not certain. Trimming pared 1 base from V and 4 bases from J, leaving 5 bases between. The CDR3 length is 13 residues. Looked up from germline, CDR1 is SGHVS and CDR2 is FQNEAQ. CDR3 nucleotide sequence: TGTGCCAGCAGCTTAGACGGAGGAAACACCATATATTTT. Its translation is CASSLDGGNTIYF.

The chain has TRBV5-1 and TRBJ2-6; D gene unclear. Germline V lookup: CDR1 SGHRS, CDR2 YFSETQ. The ends were cut back, 4 bases at V and 1 base at J, with 9 bases in the middle. This CDR3 is 15 amino acids long. The DNA for the CDR3 is TGCGCCAGCAGCCCCCGGCGGTCTGGGGCCAACGTCCTGACTTTC. Translation gives CASSPRRSGANVLTF.

Regarding this clonotype: One end of the junction varies from germline; a read error may be responsible. The chain carries TRBV3-1 and TRBJ2-4, with 9 bases lining up with TRBD2. Per the germline V gene, CDR1 is LGHDT and CDR2 is YNNKEL (reference sequence). The CDR3 length is 14 residues. CDR3 region: CASSQDLASGTINF. The CDR3 DNA is TGTGCCAGCAGCCAAGATCTGGCTAGCGGGACGATTAATTTC.

This clonotype was recorded at least ten times. The chain combines TRBV20-1 with TRBJ2-7, with 7 positions matching TRBD1. V shed 4 bases, J shed 5 bases, and the junction held 5 bases outside the gene matches. Germline CDR1 and CDR2: DFQATT and SNEGSKA (reference sequence). The CDR3 has 12 residues. For the CDR3, the DNA is TGCAGTGCTATCGACAGGGTCCACGAGCAGTACTTC. Protein: CSAIDRVHEQYF.